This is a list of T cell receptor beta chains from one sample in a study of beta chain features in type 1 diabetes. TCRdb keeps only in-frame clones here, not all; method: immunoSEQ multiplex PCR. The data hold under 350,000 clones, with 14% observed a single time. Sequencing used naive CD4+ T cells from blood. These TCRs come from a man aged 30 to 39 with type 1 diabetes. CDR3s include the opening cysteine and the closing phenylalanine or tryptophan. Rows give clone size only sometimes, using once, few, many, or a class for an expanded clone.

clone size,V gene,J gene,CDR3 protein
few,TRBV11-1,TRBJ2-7,CASSSRTASWEQYF
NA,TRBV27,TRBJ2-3,CASTFSGNTDTQYF
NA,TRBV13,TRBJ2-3,CASSWRQAHTSDTQYF
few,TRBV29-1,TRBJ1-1,CSVERTANTEAFF
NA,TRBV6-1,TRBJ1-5,CASGRDRGQPQHF
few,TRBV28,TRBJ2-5,CASSPDSDLGTQYF
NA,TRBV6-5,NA,CASSPQASGYEQYF
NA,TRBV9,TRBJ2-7,CASSPDWEYEQYF
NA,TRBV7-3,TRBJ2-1,CASSGLAGQQQFF
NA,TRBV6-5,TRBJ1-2,CASRGQLIYGYTF
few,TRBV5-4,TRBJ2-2,CASSSGTGLTGELFF
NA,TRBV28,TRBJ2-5,CASSFGQAQETQYF
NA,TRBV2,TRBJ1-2,CASRDGQFYGYTF
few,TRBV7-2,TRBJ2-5,CASSLRPGGRGETQYF
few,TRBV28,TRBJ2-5,CASSSGGRETQYF
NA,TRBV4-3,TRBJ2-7,CASSPRVGDLYEQYF
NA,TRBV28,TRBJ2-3,CASSSTSPPDTQYF
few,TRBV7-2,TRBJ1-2,CASSYTGVAYGYTF
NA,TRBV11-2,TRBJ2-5,CASSYRLGSGPWAQYF
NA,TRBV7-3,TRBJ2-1,CASSPRAGNNEQFF
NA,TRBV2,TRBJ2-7,CAGSLSGSSLLSSYEQYF
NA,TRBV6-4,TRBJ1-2,CASSDGTGAYYGYTF
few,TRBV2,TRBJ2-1,CASSEAGAGEQFF
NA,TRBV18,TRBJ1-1,CASSPMASEYEAFF
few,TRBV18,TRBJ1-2,CASSNRQGEHGYTF
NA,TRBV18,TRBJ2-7,CASSPLRSSYEQYF
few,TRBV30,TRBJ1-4,CAWSIGTGNEKLFF
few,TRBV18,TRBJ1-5,CASSPRVGGENNQPQHF
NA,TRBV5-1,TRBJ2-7,CASRRSGTDFYEQYF
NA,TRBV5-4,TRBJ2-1,CASSLGGARGHNEQFF
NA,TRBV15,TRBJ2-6,CATSLGGGSGANVLTF
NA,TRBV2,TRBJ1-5,CASSGPGQYQPQHF
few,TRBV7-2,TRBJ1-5,CASRVRTGSQPQHF
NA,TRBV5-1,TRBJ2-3,CASGGLSTDTQYF
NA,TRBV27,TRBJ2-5,CASSSWTDQETQYF
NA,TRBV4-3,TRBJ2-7,CASSQDLGADDTYEQYF
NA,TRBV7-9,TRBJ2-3,CASRNRAGATDTQYF
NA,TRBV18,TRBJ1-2,CASSPQGPLPPSYGYTF
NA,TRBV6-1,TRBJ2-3,CASSWDRSTDTQYF
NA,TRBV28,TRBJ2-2,CASSPLRLAGGPGRTGELFF
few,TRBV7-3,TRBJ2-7,CASSLSPGGINEQYF
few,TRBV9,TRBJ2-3,CASSVDQSTDTQYF
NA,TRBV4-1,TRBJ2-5,CASSQGLARETQYF
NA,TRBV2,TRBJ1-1,CASIIQGGTEAFF
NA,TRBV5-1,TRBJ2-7,CASSRGQGTYEQYF
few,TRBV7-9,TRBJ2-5,CASTLGTRQETQYF
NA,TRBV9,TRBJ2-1,CASSTTSVSYNEQFF
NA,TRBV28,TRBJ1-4,CASRGGQYHEKLFF
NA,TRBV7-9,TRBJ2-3,CASSLEQAQDTQYF
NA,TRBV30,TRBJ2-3,CAWNIADTQYF
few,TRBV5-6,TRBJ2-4,CASSLGGTGAPQYF
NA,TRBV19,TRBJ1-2,CASTQRRPRDYGYTF
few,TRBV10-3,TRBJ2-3,CAIRVGQGTDTQYF